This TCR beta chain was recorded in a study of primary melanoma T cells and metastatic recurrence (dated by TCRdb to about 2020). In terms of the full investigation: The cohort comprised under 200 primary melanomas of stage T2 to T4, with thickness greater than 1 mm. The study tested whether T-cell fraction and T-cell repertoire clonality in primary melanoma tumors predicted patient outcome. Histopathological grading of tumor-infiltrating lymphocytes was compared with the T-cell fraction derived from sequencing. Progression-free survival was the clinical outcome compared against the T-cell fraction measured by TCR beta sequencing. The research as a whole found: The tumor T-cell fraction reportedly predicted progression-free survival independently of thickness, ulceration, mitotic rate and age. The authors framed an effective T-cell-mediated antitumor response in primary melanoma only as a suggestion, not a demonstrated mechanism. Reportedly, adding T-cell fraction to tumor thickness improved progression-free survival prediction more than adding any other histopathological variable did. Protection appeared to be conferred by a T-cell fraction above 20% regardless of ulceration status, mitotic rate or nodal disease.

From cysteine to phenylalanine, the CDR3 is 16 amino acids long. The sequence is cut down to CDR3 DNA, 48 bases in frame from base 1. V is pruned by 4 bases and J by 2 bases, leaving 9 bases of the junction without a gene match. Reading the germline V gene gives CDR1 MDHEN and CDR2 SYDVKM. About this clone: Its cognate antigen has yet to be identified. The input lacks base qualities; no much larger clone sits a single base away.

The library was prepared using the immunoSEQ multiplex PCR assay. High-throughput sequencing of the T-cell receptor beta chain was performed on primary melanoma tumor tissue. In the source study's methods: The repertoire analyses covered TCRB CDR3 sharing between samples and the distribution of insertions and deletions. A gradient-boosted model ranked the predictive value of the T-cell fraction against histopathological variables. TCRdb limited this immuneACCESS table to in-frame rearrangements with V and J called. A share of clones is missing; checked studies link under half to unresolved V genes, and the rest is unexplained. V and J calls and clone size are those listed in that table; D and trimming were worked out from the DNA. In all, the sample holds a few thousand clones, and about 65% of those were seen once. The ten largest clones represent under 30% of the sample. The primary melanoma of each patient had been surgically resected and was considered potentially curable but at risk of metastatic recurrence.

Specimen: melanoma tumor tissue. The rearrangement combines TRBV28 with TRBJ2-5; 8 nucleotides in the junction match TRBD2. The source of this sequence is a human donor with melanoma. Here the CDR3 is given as CASSSPIAGRQETQYF. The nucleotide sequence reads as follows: TGTGCCAGCAGTTCCCCGATAGCGGGGAGGCAAGAGACCCAGTACTTC.